This TCR beta chain was captured by sequencing in a study of blood T cell repertoires in COVID-19. On the study more broadly: The United States, Italy and Spain were the sources of the acute and convalescent COVID-19 samples. T cells, B-cell-depleted T cells, or PBMCs supplied cDNA or gDNA.

In the study's own analysis: Using reference gene primer amplification, nucleated cell counts were estimated. Clones were sequenced by immunoSEQ multiplex PCR, and TCRdb holds only the in-frame ones, with some missing. From that table come the V and J calls and clone size; the DNA was used to work out D and trimming. The data show about 140,000 clones, approximately 85% seen once. The receptor was derived from a man between 50 and 59 years old with acute or convalescent COVID-19. Source material: peripheral blood.

CDR3: CASSEGSLWNTEAFF. In DNA, the CDR3 is TGTGCCAGCAGTGAGGGGAGTTTATGGAACACTGAAGCTTTCTTT. The chain is built from TRBV6-1 and TRBJ1-1; D unresolved. The CDR3 has 15 amino acids. Germline V CDR1 and CDR2: MNHNS, SASEGT. V lost 3 bases and J lost 1, with 12 bases in between.